This passage covers 31 T cell receptor beta chains from one sample sequenced in a study of beta chain features in type 1 diabetes. General observations from the study: In every one of the four CD4+ subsets, TCRB CDR3s were moderately but significantly shorter in Type 1 diabetes patients.

These receptors are not linked to any known antigen. Sequencing targeted expressed TCRB transcripts, as all isolated RNA had been reverse transcribed. Repertoires were generated with immunoSEQ multiplex PCR, while TCRdb's copy carries only in-frame clones and drops some. The table includes some 350,000 clones, around 9.6% detected once. Sequenced sample: central memory CD4+ T cells from blood. These receptors came from a man aged 30 to 45 with type 1 diabetes.

In this sample, this clone turned up a few times. V is TRBV9 and J is TRBJ1-1; maybe TRBD1 (6 bases). Germline V gene sequence: CDR1 SGDLS, CDR2 YYNGEE. This CDR3 is 15 amino acids long. The ends were cut back, 0 bases at V and 1 base at J, with 10 bases in the middle. CDR3 in DNA: TGTGCCAGCAGCGTAGACGGCAGGGGGAACACTGAAGCTTTCTTT. This gives the protein CASSVDGRGNTEAFF.

This chain joins TRBV7-8 and TRBJ2-4; 9 bases map to TRBD1. Losses at the gene ends were 2 bases for V and 0 bases for J; bases not matched to a gene: 5. Looked up from germline, CDR1 is SGHVS and CDR2 is FQNEAQ. The CDR3 is 17 residues long. This CDR3 is CASSLLGTGRAKNIQYF. DNA for the CDR3: TGTGCCAGCAGCTTATTAGGGACAGGGAGAGCCAAAAACATTCAGTACTTC.

Remarks on this clone: Other nucleotide sequences from this sample produce the same CDR3. The V gene is TRBV5-4, the J gene TRBJ2-5, with D maybe TRBD2 (6 bases). The CDR3 spans 13 residues. The germline CDR1 and CDR2 sequences are SGHNT and YYREEE (reference sequence). Trimming cost V 0 bases and J 7 bases, with 10 bases left between them. The CDR3 here is CASSLAGEGTQYF. As DNA, the CDR3 is TGTGCCAGCAGCTTGGCGGGAGAAGGGACCCAGTACTTC.

This clone was seen only a few times. The genes are TRBV7-2 and TRBJ2-1; the D gene is possibly TRBD2 (6 bases). The CDR3 sequence is 14 residues long. The V gene lost 3 bases and the J gene lost 9 bases, with 15 bases spanning the gap. The V gene's germline CDR1 is SGHTA and CDR2 FQGNSA. Here the CDR3 reads CASSFRDSFSEQFF. In nucleotides, the CDR3 is TGTGCCAGCAGCTTCAGGGACTCTTTCAGTGAGCAGTTCTTC.

Only a few counts were recorded for this clone. The rearrangement joins TRBV5-1 to TRBJ1-4; D possibly corresponds to TRBD1 (5 bases). In germline, CDR1 is SGHRS, CDR2 YFSETQ. Trimming shortened V by 5 bases and J by 8 bases, and 10 bases separated the two germline ends. The CDR3 has 12 amino acids. CDR3 bases: TGCGCCAGCAGTAGGGGCGAAGAAAAACTGTTTTTT. Translated, it gives CASSRGEEKLFF.

The rearrangement uses TRBV5-1 and TRBJ2-6; 7 nucleotides match TRBD2. J was trimmed by 1 base and V by 3 bases; bases with no gene match: 10. Germline CDR1 reads SGHRS; CDR2 reads YFSETQ. This CDR3 is 18 amino acids long. CDR3 nucleotides: TGCGCCAGCAGCTCGGGAGGAGGTCCGGGGTCTGGGGCCAACGTCCTGACTTTC. It codes for CASSSGGGPGSGANVLTF. Together with reference TRBV5-1 and TRBJ2-6, the CDR3 gives the full variable domain: KAGVTQTPRYLIKTRGQQVTLSCSPISGHRSVSWYQQTPGQGLQFLFEYFSETQRNKGNFPGRFSGRQFSNSRSEMNVSTLELGDSALYLCASSSGGGPGSGANVLTFGAGSRLTVL.

This clone was counted a few times. The V and J genes are TRBV28 and TRBJ2-1; the D gene could be TRBD1 or TRBD2 (7 bases each). V was clipped by 2 bases and J by 5 bases, with 19 bases between them. Germline loops: CDR1 MDHEN, CDR2 SYDVKM. The CDR3 has 17 residues. The DNA for the CDR3 is TGTGCCAGCAGTTTAATATCAGGGGGAGGGAGAAACAATGAGCAGTTCTTC. It translates to CASSLISGGGRNNEQFF.

This clone has more than one count but fewer than ten. The chain links TRBV6-1 to TRBJ2-7; possible D gene TRBD2, 6 bases. Germline V gene data show CDR1 as MNHNS and CDR2 as SASEGT. The CDR3 is 15 amino acids. With 6 bases removed from V and 2 bases from J, the gap between germline ends came to 17 bases. The CDR3 protein is CASSPGLSVTYEQYF. As DNA, the CDR3 is TGTGCCAGCAGCCCGGGACTCTCGGTTACCTACGAGCAGTACTTC.

V usage is TRBV6-1 and J usage is TRBJ2-7; 9 positions agree with TRBD1. CDR3 length: 15 amino acids. Germline CDR1 and CDR2: MNHNS and SASEGT. V lost 3 bases and J lost 1; bases outside the gene matches: 4. The DNA of the CDR3 is TGTGCCAGCAGTGAGTTCGGGACAGGGTCCTACGAGCAGTACTTC. Its protein product is CASSEFGTGSYEQYF.

V and J are TRBV7-9 and TRBJ2-5, with 12 positions matching TRBD2. V shed 4 bases, J shed 2 bases, and the junction held 2 bases outside the gene matches. This CDR3 is built from 15 residues. Germline CDR1 and CDR2: SEHNR and FQNEAQ (reference sequence). The CDR3: CASSWGTSGQETQYF. CDR3 sequence (DNA): TGTGCCAGCAGCTGGGGGACTAGCGGGCAAGAGACCCAGTACTTC.

This clone showed up many times. The CDR3 DNA reads as TGTGCCAGCAGCTCCCAGGGGGGCCTTGCTTTCTTT. This sequence encodes CASSSQGGLAFF. J is TRBJ1-1 and V is TRBV11-2, with 7 bases matching TRBD1. The CDR3 has 12 amino acids. The V segment lost 4 bases and the J segment 11 bases; nucleotides outside the gene matches: 7. The V gene's germline CDR1 is SGHAT and CDR2 FQNNGV.

The table lists this clone with a few counts. The chain is built from TRBV18 and TRBJ2-5; D call uncertain. This CDR3 has 14 residues. The germline V gene encodes CDR1 KGHSH and CDR2 LQKENI. V was shortened by 2 bases and J by 1 base, with 8 bases between the two germline ends. CDR3 nucleotide sequence: TGTGCCAGCTCACCAAATACGTCCCAAGAGACCCAGTACTTC. Protein product: CASSPNTSQETQYF.

The chain uses TRBV7-6 and TRBJ2-7; D unclear. The CDR3 covers 13 residues. The germline CDR1 and CDR2 sequences are SGHVS and FNYEAQ. V lost 5 bases and J lost 4, with 12 bases in between. The CDR3 here is CASSVSTIYEQYF. The CDR3 region has the DNA TGTGCCAGCAGCGTATCAACTATATACGAGCAGTACTTC.

CDR3 in DNA: TGTGCCAGCAGTAAAGGCCAGGGGGCTAGTCAGCCCCAGCATTTT. Its protein product is CASSKGQGASQPQHF. The rearrangement links TRBV28 to TRBJ1-5, with 8 bases that match TRBD1. V was pared by 5 bases and J by 6 bases, with 9 bases of the junction left unmatched. Per germline, CDR1 MDHEN and CDR2 SYDVKM. This CDR3 contains 15 residues.

The chain employs TRBV10-3 and TRBJ2-5; D unresolved. From germline, CDR1 is ENHRY and CDR2 SYGVKD. The germline V and J ends were trimmed by 6 bases and 3 bases, with 20 bases remaining between them. The CDR3 contains 16 residues. The CDR3 nucleotides are TGTGCCATCAGCCAGGCGGTGTCTGTGGCGGAAGAGACCCAGTACTTC. Translated: CAISQAVSVAEETQYF.

This clone occurred a few times. The chain has TRBV18 and TRBJ2-7, with 7 bases that match TRBD1. Germline V gives CDR1 KGHSH, CDR2 LQKENI. The CDR3 loop spans 12 amino acids. The V and J ends lost 4 bases and 4 bases, in that order; junction bases with no gene match: 1. CDR3 sequence (DNA): TGTGCCAGCTCACAACAGGGGTACGAGCAGTACTTC. Its translation is CASSQQGYEQYF.

This clone was seen a few times. The gene calls are TRBV7-2 and TRBJ1-4, with D uncertain. Germline CDR1 reads SGHTA; CDR2 reads FQGNSA. With 3 bases removed from V and 0 bases from J, the gap between germline ends came to 8 bases. This CDR3 region has 15 residues. CDR3 region: CASSFRSTTNEKLFF. CDR3 sequence (DNA): TGTGCCAGCAGCTTCAGATCGACAACTAATGAAAAACTGTTTTTT.

This chain connects TRBV27 to TRBJ2-7, with TRBD2 as a possible D gene (7 bases). Germline lookup yields CDR1 MNHEY and CDR2 SMNVEV (reference sequence). Trimming shortened V by 5 bases and J by 6 bases, and 20 bases separated the two germline ends. The CDR3 is 15 amino acids. The CDR3 region has the DNA TGTGCCAGCAGTCCGTCTGGGGGGGCGCCTGGCGAGCAGTACTTC. It translates to CASSPSGGAPGEQYF.

The gene calls are TRBV6-1 and TRBJ1-5; D unclear. The CDR3 runs 14 residues. V gave up 6 bases and J gave up 0 bases, with 9 bases separating them. Germline CDR1 is MNHNS and CDR2 is SASEGT. This chain's CDR3 is CASRPGYSNQPQHF. In nucleotides, the CDR3 is TGTGCCAGCAGGCCGGGGTATAGCAATCAGCCCCAGCATTTT.

This rearrangement joins TRBV2 to TRBJ1-1; D gene uncertain. The CDR3 loop spans 13 amino acids. The V and J ends lost 4 bases and 3 bases respectively, with 9 bases between them. The V gene's germline CDR1 is SNHLY and CDR2 FYNNEI. CDR3 protein: CASSGERDTEAFF. DNA of the CDR3: TGTGCCAGCAGTGGGGAAAGGGACACTGAAGCTTTCTTT.

This chain joins TRBV29-1 and TRBJ2-1; D not resolved. The V end lost 7 bases, the J end lost 10 bases, and 23 bases lay between the germline ends. The length of the CDR3 is 14 residues. Germline V CDR1 and CDR2: SQVTM, ANQGSEA. In DNA form, the CDR3 reads TGCAGCGCCCGATCTAAGGGAATCATTGTGGAGCAGTTCTTC. It yields the protein CSARSKGIIVEQFF.

This clone occurred a few times. The chain joins TRBV19 to TRBJ1-1; a weak D match, TRBD1 (5 bases). Trimming took 3 bases from V and 0 from J, leaving 8 bases between them. Germline values: CDR1 LNHDA, CDR2 SQIVND (reference sequence). The CDR3 has 14 amino acids. CDR3 nucleotides: TGTGCCAGTAGTATGGGGCAGTTGAACACTGAAGCTTTCTTT. Encoded protein: CASSMGQLNTEAFF.

The CDR3 bases are TGTGCCAGCAGCTTGCCGGGACAGGGGTCGTTCGAGCAGTACTTC. Encoded protein: CASSLPGQGSFEQYF. The rearrangement links TRBV5-4 to TRBJ2-7; TRBD1 matches 10 bases. Germline CDR1 and CDR2: SGHNT and YYREEE (reference sequence). This CDR3 comprises 15 residues. J lost 6 bases, V lost 1 base, and 7 bases had no gene match.

The chain joins TRBV6-5 to TRBJ1-2, with D possibly being TRBD1 (5 bases). The germline gives CDR1 MNHEY, CDR2 SVGAGI. This CDR3 has 12 amino acids. V lost 3 bases, J lost 6 bases, and 8 bases lay in between. CDR3 loop: CASSYTGDGYTF. CDR3 DNA sequence: TGTGCCAGCAGTTATACAGGAGATGGCTACACCTTC.

With regard to this clone: The same CDR3 is also encoded by other DNA sequences in this sample. The gene calls are TRBV7-2 and TRBJ2-5; D is perhaps TRBD2 (6 bases). Germline V gene sequence: CDR1 SGHTA, CDR2 FQGNSA. CDR3 length: 16 amino acids. V dropped 0 bases and J dropped 5 bases, with 16 bases sitting between them. CDR3: CASSLASFAGRETQYF. The CDR3 coding sequence is TGTGCCAGCAGCTTAGCGTCTTTTGCGGGGCGGGAGACCCAGTACTTC.

This chain links TRBV9 with TRBJ2-3; D is unresolved. The CDR3 has 15 amino acids. Looked up from germline, CDR1 is SGDLS and CDR2 is YYNGEE. The V and J ends lost 5 bases and 1 base respectively, with 14 bases between them. The CDR3 region is CASSSYNGRTDTQYF. The DNA for the CDR3 is TGTGCCAGCAGTTCGTACAACGGACGCACAGATACGCAGTATTTT. The full variable domain, in which reference TRBV9 and TRBJ2-3 provide the parts outside the CDR3, is DSGVTQTPKHLITATGQRVTLRCSPRSGDLSVYWYQQSLDQGLQFLIQYYNGEERAKGNILERFSAQQFPDLHSELNLSSLELGDSALYFCASSSYNGRTDTQYFGPGTRLTVL.

This clone was detected a few times. The chain employs TRBV5-1 and TRBJ1-2; D ambiguous. V lost 2 bases, J lost 6 bases, and 11 bases lay in between. This CDR3 spans 13 amino acids. Germline lookup yields CDR1 SGHRS and CDR2 YFSETQ. CDR3 amino acids: CASSFLVEDGYTF. The CDR3 DNA sequence: TGCGCCAGCAGCTTCCTTGTAGAGGATGGCTACACCTTC.

There are a few counts of this clone. CDR3 nucleotide sequence: TGTGCCAGTCGACTAGCGGGAGGCCTCGAGCAGTACTTC. Protein product: CASRLAGGLEQYF. The chain carries TRBV19 and TRBJ2-7; 13 bases align to TRBD2. J was trimmed by 6 bases and V by 8 bases; bases with no gene match: 4. Germline CDR1 LNHDA, CDR2 SQIVND (reference sequence). The CDR3 has 13 residues.

Ten or more counts support this clone. The germline gene is not matched at one end of the junction; a read error may be the cause. The CDR3: CASSPQGARKQPQHF. Here the CDR3 DNA reads TGTGCCAGCAGTCCACAGGGGGCGCGCAAACAGCCCCAGCATTTT. The V gene is TRBV6-6, the J gene TRBJ1-5; TRBD1 agrees at 9 bases. CDR1 MNHNY and CDR2 SVGAGI come from the germline V gene (reference sequence). The CDR3 is 15 residues long.

The chain carries TRBV7-9 and TRBJ2-5; 8 bases agree with TRBD1. The V gene end was trimmed by 4 bases and the J gene end by 2 bases; junction bases not matched to a gene: 9. The CDR3 has 16 amino acids. The germline V gene has CDR1 SEHNR and CDR2 FQNEAQ (reference sequence). DNA of the CDR3: TGTGCCAGCAGCTATGCCGGGACAGGAGATCAAGAGACCCAGTACTTC. Its translation is CASSYAGTGDQETQYF.

This chain uses TRBV2 with TRBJ2-7, with D possibly called TRBD1 or TRBD2 (5 bases each). V was clipped by 9 bases and J by 3 bases, with 18 bases between them. Germline V lookup: CDR1 SNHLY, CDR2 FYNNEI. The CDR3 consists of 14 residues. The CDR3: CASTFGGVRYEQYF. CDR3 sequence (DNA): TGTGCCAGTACGTTTGGGGGAGTCCGCTACGAGCAGTACTTC.